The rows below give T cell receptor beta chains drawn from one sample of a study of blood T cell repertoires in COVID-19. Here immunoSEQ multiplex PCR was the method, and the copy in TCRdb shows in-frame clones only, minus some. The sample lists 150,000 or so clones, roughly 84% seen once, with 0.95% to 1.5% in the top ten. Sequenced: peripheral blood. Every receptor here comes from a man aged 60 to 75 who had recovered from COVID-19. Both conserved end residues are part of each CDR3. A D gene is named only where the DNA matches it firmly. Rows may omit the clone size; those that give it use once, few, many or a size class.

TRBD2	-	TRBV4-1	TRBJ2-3	TGCGCCACCCTAAATCGGACTAGCGGAAATGGGGATACGCAGTATTTT	CATLNRTSGNGDTQYF
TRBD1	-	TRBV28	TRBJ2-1	TGTGCCAGCAGGACAGGGGGCACAGGGTTCTTC	CASRTGGTGFF
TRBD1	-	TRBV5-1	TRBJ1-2	TGCGCCAGCAGCTGGGGACAGGGAGGAGATGGCTACACCTTC	CASSWGQGGDGYTF
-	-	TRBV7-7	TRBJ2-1	TGTGCTAGCAGCCCGAGGGAAGGAGGCTACAATGAGCAGTTCTTC	CASSPREGGYNEQFF
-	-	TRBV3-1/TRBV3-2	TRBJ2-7	TGTGCCAGCAGCCAAGACAGGTGGAACTACGAGCAGTACTTC	CASSQDRWNYEQYF
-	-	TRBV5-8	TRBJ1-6	TGTGCCAGCAGCCCCCCGGGGGGCCTCTGGGCACCCCTCCACTTT	CASSPPGGLWAPLHF
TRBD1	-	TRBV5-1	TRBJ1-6	TGCGCCAGCAGTTATACGGGACAGGGAGGTCGGGGGCATTCACCCCTCCACTTT	CASSYTGQGGRGHSPLHF
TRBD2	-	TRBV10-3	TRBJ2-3	TGTGCCATCGGGGGGGACGGAGATACGCAGTATTTT	CAIGGDGDTQYF
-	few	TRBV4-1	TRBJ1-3	TGCGCCAGCAGCCAAGATAGGAGCTCTGGAAACACCATATATTTT	CASSQDRSSGNTIYF
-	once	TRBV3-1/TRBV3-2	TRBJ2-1	TGTGCCAGCAGCCAAGTTGGTGGGCTCGCCTACAATGAGCAGTTCTTC	CASSQVGGLAYNEQFF
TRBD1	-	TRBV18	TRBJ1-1	TGTGCCAGCTCACCACCGGGACAGGGGTATTGGCAGAACACTGAAGCTTTCTTT	CASSPPGQGYWQNTEAFF
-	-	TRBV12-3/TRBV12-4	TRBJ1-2	TGTGCCAGCAGTTTAACAGGCTTCTATGGCTACACCTTC	CASSLTGFYGYTF
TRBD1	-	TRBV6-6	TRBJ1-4	TGTGCCAGCAGTGCGCCGGGACAGGGGGATGAAAAACTGTTTTTT	CASSAPGQGDEKLFF
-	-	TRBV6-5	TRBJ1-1	TGTGCCAGCAGGGTGGGGGACTTGAAGGCTGAAGCTTTCTTT	CASRVGDLKAEAFF
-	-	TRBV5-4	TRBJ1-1	TGTGCCACCCAGGGCGTAGATGGGGCTTTCTTT	CATQGVDGAFF
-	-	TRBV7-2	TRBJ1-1	TGTGCCAGCAGCAAGACCGGGGAGAACACTGAAGCTTTCTTT	CASSKTGENTEAFF
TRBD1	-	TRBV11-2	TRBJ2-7	TGTGCCAGCAGCTCGCCAGGGAAGACAGGGACCTACGAGCAGTACTTC	CASSSPGKTGTYEQYF
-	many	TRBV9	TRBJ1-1	TGTGCCAGCAGCGTAGATAATTTGGGCGCTGAGAACACTGAAGCTTTCTTT	CASSVDNLGAENTEAFF
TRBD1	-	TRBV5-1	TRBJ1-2	TGCGCCAGCAGCCCAGGACAGGGGTCGGACTATGGCTACACCTTC	CASSPGQGSDYGYTF
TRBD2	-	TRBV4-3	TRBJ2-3	TGCGCCAGCAGCCAACTAAGCGGGGGGGCCGACTTGGGGGATACGCAGTATTTT	CASSQLSGGADLGDTQYF
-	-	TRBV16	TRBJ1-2	TGTGCCAGCAGCCAGCTCAGAAGACAACAGATTTACTCTAACTATGGCTACACCTTC	CASSQLRRQQIYSNYGYTF
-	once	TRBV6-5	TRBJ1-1	TGTGCCAGCAGTTACTCGAGGCCGGGTGAAGCTTTCTTT	CASSYSRPGEAFF
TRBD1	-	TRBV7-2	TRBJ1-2	TGTGCCAGCAGCCGGGAATTGAACACAGGGGGCTTCTATGGCTACACCTTC	CASSRELNTGGFYGYTF
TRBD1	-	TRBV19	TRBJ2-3	TGTGCCAGTAGTACGGACAGGACTTCCCGGGATACGCAGTATTTT	CASSTDRTSRDTQYF
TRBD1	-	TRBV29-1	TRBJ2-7	TGCAGCGTTGAAAGGGACAGGGGAAACGAGCAGTACTTC	CSVERDRGNEQYF
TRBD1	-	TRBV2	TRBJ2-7	TGTGCCAGCAGCCGCCCGACAGGGGTCTCCTACGAGCAGTACTTC	CASSRPTGVSYEQYF
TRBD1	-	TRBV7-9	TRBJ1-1	TGTGCCAGCAGAAGACAGGGTGGAAGGTACACTGAAGCTTTCTTT	CASRRQGGRYTEAFF
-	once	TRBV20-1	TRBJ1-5	TGCAGTGCTAGTACCCTTCGGGAACACTTTAGCAATCAGCCCCAGCATTTT	CSASTLREHFSNQPQHF
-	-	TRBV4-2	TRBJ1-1	TGTGCCAGCAGCCAAGCCGAGGGTTTCAACACTGAAGCTTTCTTT	CASSQAEGFNTEAFF
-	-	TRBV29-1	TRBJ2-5	TGCAGCGTTGAACGACGGGGGAGAGAGACCCAGTACTTC	CSVERRGRETQYF
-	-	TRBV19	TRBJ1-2	TGTGCCAGTAGTGGGGCAGGGAAGGTCTATGGCTACACCTTC	CASSGAGKVYGYTF
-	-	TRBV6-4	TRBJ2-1	TGTGCCAGCAGTGACTCCGGCGCCCAGGGGAATGAGCAGTTCTTC	CASSDSGAQGNEQFF
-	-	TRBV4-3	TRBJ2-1	TGCGCCAGCAGCCAAGATGGAAGCGATGAGCAGTTCTTC	CASSQDGSDEQFF
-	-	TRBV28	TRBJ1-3	TGTGCCAGCAGTGAGGGAAGAAACACCATATATTTT	CASSEGRNTIYF
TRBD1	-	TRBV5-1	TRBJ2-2	TGCGCCAGCAGTTTGGTGGACAGGGGGCCGACATGGACCGGGGAGCTGTTTTTT	CASSLVDRGPTWTGELFF
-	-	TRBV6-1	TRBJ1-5	TGTGCCAGCAGTGAACGGGGGGGCCACTATAGCAATCAGCCCCAGCATTTT	CASSERGGHYSNQPQHF
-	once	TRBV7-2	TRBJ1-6	TGTGCCAGCAGTTTACGGGGGGTTCGGGCCAATTCACCCCTCCACTTT	CASSLRGVRANSPLHF
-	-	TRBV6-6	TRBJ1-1	TGTGCCATTACGTCCCGGGGGGACACTGAAGCTTTCTTT	CAITSRGDTEAFF
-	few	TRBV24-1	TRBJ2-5	TGTGCCACCAGTGATTTAAACAGGGAAGAGACCCAGTACTTC	CATSDLNREETQYF
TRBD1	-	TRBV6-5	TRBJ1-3	TGTGCCAGCGGGACAGGCTCCTCTGGAAACACCATATATTTT	CASGTGSSGNTIYF
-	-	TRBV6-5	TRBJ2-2	TGTGCCAGCAGTTACTCGCAGACCGGGGAGCTGTTTTTT	CASSYSQTGELFF
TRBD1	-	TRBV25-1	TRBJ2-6	TGTGCCAGCAGGGCTGACAGGGCCGGGGCCAACGTCCTGACTTTC	CASRADRAGANVLTF
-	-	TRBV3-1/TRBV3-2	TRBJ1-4	TGTGCCAGCAGTCCATTACAGGAGAATAATGAAAAACTGTTTTTT	CASSPLQENNEKLFF
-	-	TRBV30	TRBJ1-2	TGTGCCTGGAGTGTAAGGACTCAGACATTCTCCTATGGCTACACCTTC	CAWSVRTQTFSYGYTF
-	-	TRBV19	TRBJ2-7	TGTGCCAGACCGACGGACTCCGGTGGCTACGAGCAGTACTTC	CARPTDSGGYEQYF